This passage covers 29 T cell receptor beta chains from one sample sequenced in a study of beta chain features in type 1 diabetes. Investigators reverse transcribed all isolated RNA, so they sequenced expressed TCRB transcripts. Some clones are missing from TCRdb's copy, which holds only in-frame ones; the method was immunoSEQ multiplex PCR. The table has about 260,000 clones, roughly 70% seen once. Sequenced material: naive CD4+ T cells from blood. These receptors were obtained from a man aged 25-40 years in good health.

The chain employs TRBV6-5 and TRBJ2-3, with 7 bases aligning to TRBD2. After removal of 1 base from V and 3 bases from J, the junction contained 4 bases not matched to a gene. The germline V gene encodes CDR1 MNHEY and CDR2 SVGAGI. There are 15 residues in the CDR3. The CDR3 is CASSYFRTRTDTQYF. CDR3 DNA: TGTGCCAGCAGTTACTTTAGGACTAGGACAGATACGCAGTATTTT.

The gene calls are TRBV14 and TRBJ1-2, with no clear D. The CDR3 is 12 residues long. V shed 5 bases and J shed 5 bases, with 9 bases lying between them. Germline CDR1 SGHDN, CDR2 FVKESK. The CDR3 nucleotides are TGTGCCAGCAGCTTCGCGCTATATGGCTACACCTTC. This codes for CASSFALYGYTF.

The V call is TRBV29-1, the J call TRBJ1-4, with a weak D call TRBD1 (5 bases). Trimming removed 4 bases at V and 7 bases at J, with 16 bases between. This CDR3 contains 14 residues. Germline lookup yields CDR1 SQVTM and CDR2 ANQGSEA. CDR3 region: CSVAGDSGGEKLFF. DNA of the CDR3: TGCAGCGTTGCCGGGGACTCCGGGGGTGAAAAACTGTTTTTT. Based on the CDR3 plus reference TRBV29-1 and TRBJ1-4, the full variable domain is SAVISQKPSRDICQRGTSLTIQCQVDSQVTMMFWYRQQPGQSLTLIATANQGSEATYESGFVIDKFPISRPNLTFSTLTVSNMSPEDSSIYLCSVAGDSGGEKLFFGSGTQLSVL.

V and J are TRBV18 and TRBJ2-7; no definite D call. The CDR3 has 13 residues. Per the germline V gene, CDR1 is KGHSH and CDR2 is LQKENI. Trimming left V 4 bases short and J 2 bases short, with 9 bases between. The CDR3 sequence is CASSRTVAYEQYF. In nucleotides, the CDR3 is TGTGCCAGCTCACGTACAGTCGCCTACGAGCAGTACTTC. Together with reference TRBV18 and TRBJ2-7, the CDR3 gives the full variable domain: NAGVMQNPRHLVRRRGQEARLRCSPMKGHSHVYWYRQLPEEGLKFMVYLQKENIIDESGMPKERFSAEFPKEGPSILRIQQVVRGDSAAYFCASSRTVAYEQYFGPGTRLTVT.

This clone appeared a few times. This rearrangement joins TRBV7-2 to TRBJ2-5, with D perhaps TRBD2 (5 bases). There are 14 residues in the CDR3. V gave up 5 bases and J gave up 0 bases, with 10 bases separating them. Germline V gives CDR1 SGHTA, CDR2 FQGNSA. CDR3 DNA sequence: TGTGCCAGCAGCCCTGACTATCACCAAGAGACCCAGTACTTC. Translated: CASSPDYHQETQYF.

This sequence joins TRBV29-1 and TRBJ2-1, with TRBD2 identical over 14 bases. V lost 7 bases to trimming and J lost 2 bases; unmatched junction nucleotides: 7. This CDR3 region has 16 residues. Per the germline V gene, CDR1 is SQVTM and CDR2 is ANQGSEA. CDR3 region: CSAGGLAGAPYNEQFF. The CDR3, as DNA: TGCAGCGCCGGGGGACTAGCGGGGGCTCCCTACAATGAGCAGTTCTTC.

This clone appeared a few times. The sample has other DNA sequences that encode this CDR3 too. V and J are TRBV29-1 and TRBJ2-1; possibly TRBD2 for D (5 bases). V was trimmed by 3 bases and J by 7 bases, leaving 7 bases between them. The CDR3 contains 11 residues. Germline V lookup: CDR1 SQVTM, CDR2 ANQGSEA. The DNA of the CDR3 is TGCAGCGTTGAGACGGGGAATGAGCAGTTCTTC. Translated, it gives CSVETGNEQFF.

The chain carries TRBV7-2 and TRBJ2-3; 8 nucleotides align to TRBD2. The J segment lost 4 bases and the V segment lost 6 bases, leaving 9 bases of the junction unmatched. The CDR3 is made up of 15 amino acids. Germline CDR1 and CDR2: SGHTA and FQGNSA. CDR3 bases: TGTGCCAGCAGGATCAGCGGGAGCCCTTCAGATACGCAGTATTTT. Its translation is CASRISGSPSDTQYF.

This clone was detected only a few times. The CDR3 reads CSVGGVNTDTQYF. For the CDR3, the DNA is TGCAGCGTTGGCGGGGTTAACACAGATACGCAGTATTTT. V gene TRBV29-1 combines with J gene TRBJ2-3, with D maybe TRBD2 (6 bases). Germline loops: CDR1 SQVTM, CDR2 ANQGSEA. Trimming removed 4 bases at V and 2 bases at J, with 10 bases between. CDR3 length equals 13 residues.

The chain couples TRBV5-1 to TRBJ2-5, with 10 bases fitting TRBD2. Germline values: CDR1 SGHRS, CDR2 YFSETQ. This CDR3 comprises 14 residues. J lost 5 bases, V lost 5 bases, and 6 bases had no gene match. The CDR3 bases are TGCGCCAGCAGGTCCCTAGCGGGAGTGGAGACCCAGTACTTC. This translates into CASRSLAGVETQYF.

The gene calls are TRBV23-1 and TRBJ2-2, with TRBD1 identical over 9 bases. Being an ORF, TRBV23-1 has a function that is uncertain. The J segment lost 6 bases and the V segment lost 4 bases, leaving 9 bases of the junction unmatched. This CDR3 region has 16 residues. Here the CDR3 reads CASSLGQGMAAGELFF. In DNA form, the CDR3 reads TGCGCCAGCAGTCTCGGACAGGGGATGGCGGCCGGGGAGCTGTTTTTT.

There are a few counts of this clone. V is TRBV6-5 and J is TRBJ1-2, with D perhaps TRBD1 (5 bases). V shed 4 bases and J shed 4 bases, with 13 bases lying between them. From germline, CDR1 is MNHEY and CDR2 SVGAGI. The CDR3 has 14 amino acids. CDR3 coding DNA: TGTGCCAGCAGTTCCTCGGGGACGGTCTATGGCTACACCTTC. Translation gives CASSSSGTVYGYTF.

The chain carries TRBV5-6 and TRBJ2-5; TRBD1 matches 10 bases. Looked up from germline, CDR1 is SGHDT and CDR2 is YYEEEE. The CDR3 loop spans 16 amino acids. J lost 0 bases, V lost 4 bases, and 6 bases had no gene match. The CDR3 spells CASSIRDRGNQETQYF. The DNA of the CDR3 is TGTGCCAGCAGCATCCGGGACAGGGGAAACCAAGAGACCCAGTACTTC.

This sequence joins TRBV30 and TRBJ2-7; D not certain. V was clipped by 2 bases and J by 3 bases, with 8 bases between them. CDR1 and CDR2 from the germline V gene are GTSNPN and SVGIG (reference sequence). The CDR3 runs to 12 residues. Written as DNA, the CDR3 is TGTGCCTGGAGTCTCGCGAGCTACGAGCAGTACTTC. Amino acid sequence: CAWSLASYEQYF.

V usage is TRBV5-1 and J usage is TRBJ2-7; TRBD2 agrees at 8 bases. The CDR3 sequence is 12 residues long. Looked up from germline, CDR1 is SGHRS and CDR2 is YFSETQ. V gave up 4 bases and J gave up 3 bases; unmatched junction bases: 0. This chain's CDR3 is CASSTSGYEQYF. The CDR3 nucleotides read TGCGCCAGCAGCACTAGCGGCTACGAGCAGTACTTC. Based on the CDR3 plus reference TRBV5-1 and TRBJ2-7, the full variable domain is KAGVTQTPRYLIKTRGQQVTLSCSPISGHRSVSWYQQTPGQGLQFLFEYFSETQRNKGNFPGRFSGRQFSNSRSEMNVSTLELGDSALYLCASSTSGYEQYFGPGTRLTVT.

This sequence joins TRBV28 and TRBJ2-7; D call uncertain. The CDR3 contains 13 residues. Germline values: CDR1 MDHEN, CDR2 SYDVKM. The V gene lost 5 bases and the J gene lost 3 bases, with 11 bases spanning the gap. The DNA of the CDR3 is TGTGCCAGCAGTCTTGGGCCCATCTACGAGCAGTACTTC. Residues: CASSLGPIYEQYF.

The chain employs TRBV15 and TRBJ2-7; possibly TRBD2 for D (6 bases). The germline V gene has CDR1 LNHNV and CDR2 YYDKDF (reference sequence). The CDR3 spans 15 residues. The V gene lost 4 bases and the J gene lost 0 bases, with 13 bases spanning the gap. The CDR3 is CATSNWEASSYEQYF. CDR3 nucleotide sequence: TGTGCCACCAGCAACTGGGAGGCTAGCTCCTACGAGCAGTACTTC. Complete variable domain (other parts from reference TRBV15 and TRBJ2-7): DAMVIQNPRYQVTQFGKPVTLSCSQTLNHNVMYWYQQKSSQAPKLLFHYYDKDFNNEADTPDNFQSRRPNTSFCFLDIRSPGLGDTAMYLCATSNWEASSYEQYFGPGTRLTVT.

This clone showed up just a few times. CDR3: CASRAGTGDYNEQFF. The CDR3 nucleotides are TGTGCCTCCCGTGCCGGGACAGGGGACTACAATGAGCAGTTCTTC. This chain connects TRBV10-3 to TRBJ2-1; 10 positions match TRBD1. CDR1 is ENHRY and CDR2 is SYGVKD in the germline V gene. V dropped 11 bases and J dropped 3; count of bases not matched to a gene: 10. The CDR3 extends over 15 amino acids.

V usage is TRBV6-5 and J usage is TRBJ2-1, with unresolved D. The CDR3 covers 11 residues. Trimming took 4 bases from V and 6 from J, leaving 4 bases between them. Germline V CDR1 and CDR2: MNHEY, SVGAGI. CDR3 nucleotides: TGTGCCAGCAGTTCTATCAATGAGCAGTTCTTC. It translates to CASSSINEQFF.

V is TRBV10-3 and J is TRBJ2-4, with a possible D match to TRBD2 (5 bases). Germline V gene sequence: CDR1 ENHRY, CDR2 SYGVKD. The CDR3 runs 14 residues. Deletions cut 7 bases from V and 6 bases from J, with 16 bases between. In DNA, the CDR3 is TGTGCCATCACTGACCCCCTCGAGGGAAACATTCAGTACTTC. Residues: CAITDPLEGNIQYF.

As DNA, the CDR3 is TGTGCCATCAGTGCCCGTGGTAGCGGGATCTCCTTTGAGCAGTTCTTC. Amino acids: CAISARGSGISFEQFF. The chain is built from TRBV10-3 and TRBJ2-1, with TRBD2 matching over 8 bases. Germline CDR1 reads ENHRY; CDR2 reads SYGVKD. The CDR3 is 16 residues long. Trimming at V came to 4 bases and at J to 9 bases, leaving 14 bases not matched to a gene.

The chain carries TRBV9 and TRBJ2-5; no clear D gene. Trimming cost V 4 bases and J 5 bases, with 15 bases left between them. This CDR3 region has 14 residues. Germline values: CDR1 SGDLS, CDR2 YYNGEE. The CDR3 nucleotides read TGTGCCAGCAGCAACGGGCCCTCTGGGGAGACCCAGTACTTC. Its translation: CASSNGPSGETQYF. The whole variable domain, filled in from reference TRBV9 and TRBJ2-5, reads DSGVTQTPKHLITATGQRVTLRCSPRSGDLSVYWYQQSLDQGLQFLIQYYNGEERAKGNILERFSAQQFPDLHSELNLSSLELGDSALYFCASSNGPSGETQYFGPGTRLLVL.

This chain uses TRBV7-9 with TRBJ2-6; D not resolved. The CDR3 is made up of 14 amino acids. The V end was cut by 11 bases, the J end by 0 bases, with 11 bases between. Germline CDR1 reads SEHNR; CDR2 reads FQNEAQ (reference sequence). The CDR3 DNA follows: TGTGCCGCCCGCAAATCCTCTGGGGCCAACGTCCTGACTTTC. It specifies CAARKSSGANVLTF.

J is TRBJ1-1 and V is TRBV5-1; possibly TRBD1 for D (5 bases). The CDR3 is 15 residues long. V dropped 5 bases and J dropped 1 base, with 15 bases sitting between them. CDR1 SGHRS and CDR2 YFSETQ come from the germline V gene. CDR3: CASRGPGLSNTEAFF. The CDR3 DNA sequence: TGCGCCAGCAGGGGTCCGGGACTCTCGAACACTGAAGCTTTCTTT.

The chain combines TRBV30 with TRBJ2-5; weak D call: TRBD1 (6 bases). The CDR3 runs to 15 residues. Trimming shortened V by 3 bases and J by 3 bases, and 17 bases separated the two germline ends. CDR1 and CDR2 from the germline V gene are GTSNPN and SVGIG (reference sequence). The DNA of the CDR3 is TGTGCCTGGAGCTTCGGACAGCATTTAGAAGAGACCCAGTACTTC. It specifies CAWSFGQHLEETQYF.

As regards this clone: At the DNA level, this CDR3 is encoded by other sequences in the same sample as well. The chain links TRBV30 to TRBJ2-1; the D gene is possibly TRBD2 (6 bases). In germline, CDR1 is GTSNPN, CDR2 SVGIG (reference sequence). The CDR3 runs 13 residues. V lost 2 bases to trimming and J lost 2 bases, with 7 bases between them. CDR3 in amino acids: CAWSRGTYNEQFF. CDR3 in DNA: TGTGCCTGGAGTCGGGGGACCTACAATGAGCAGTTCTTC. The full variable domain, in which reference TRBV30 and TRBJ2-1 provide the parts outside the CDR3, is SQTIHQWPATLVQPVGSPLSLECTVEGTSNPNLYWYRQAAGRGLQLLFYSVGIGQISSEVPQNLSASRPQDRQFILSSKKLLLSDSGFYLCAWSRGTYNEQFFGPGTRLTVL.

The V gene is TRBV29-1, the J gene TRBJ2-7, with D possibly being TRBD1 or TRBD2 (5 bases each). This CDR3 comprises 14 residues. Germline V CDR1 and CDR2: SQVTM, ANQGSEA. Trimming removed 3 bases at V and 3 bases at J, with 15 bases between. CDR3 loop: CSVDAGTPDYEQYF. In DNA, the CDR3 is TGCAGCGTTGATGCCGGGACCCCCGACTACGAGCAGTACTTC.

CDR3 sequence (DNA): TGTGCCTGGAGGGGACGGACAGCCGTAGGATTTACAGATACGCAGTATTTT. Translated, it gives CAWRGRTAVGFTDTQYF. V and J are TRBV30 and TRBJ2-3; a weak D match, TRBD1 (6 bases). This CDR3 is 17 amino acids long. Germline CDR1 GTSNPN, CDR2 SVGIG (reference sequence). Trimming cost V 3 bases and J 3 bases, with 22 bases left between them.

The chain recombines TRBV5-1 with TRBJ1-5, with D hard to call. The V end lost 3 bases, the J end lost 6 bases, and 10 bases lay between the germline ends. The germline gives CDR1 SGHRS, CDR2 YFSETQ. The CDR3 covers 13 residues. CDR3 nucleotide sequence: TGCGCCAGCAGCTCGTCTGGACCTCAGCCCCAGCATTTT. It yields the protein CASSSSGPQPQHF.